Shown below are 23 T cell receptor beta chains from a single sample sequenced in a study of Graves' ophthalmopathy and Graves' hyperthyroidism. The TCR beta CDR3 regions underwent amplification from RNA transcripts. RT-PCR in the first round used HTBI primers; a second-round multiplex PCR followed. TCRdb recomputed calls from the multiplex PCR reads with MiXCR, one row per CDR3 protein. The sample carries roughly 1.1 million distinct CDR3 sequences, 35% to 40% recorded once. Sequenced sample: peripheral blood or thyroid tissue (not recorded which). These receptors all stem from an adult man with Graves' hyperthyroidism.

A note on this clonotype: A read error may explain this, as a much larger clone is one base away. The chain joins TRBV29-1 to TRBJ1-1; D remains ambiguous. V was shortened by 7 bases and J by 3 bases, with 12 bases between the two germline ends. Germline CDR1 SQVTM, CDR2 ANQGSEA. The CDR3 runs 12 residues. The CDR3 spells CSAGRWDTEAFF. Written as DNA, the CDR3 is TGCAGCGCCGGACGGTGGGACACTGAAGCTTTCTTT.

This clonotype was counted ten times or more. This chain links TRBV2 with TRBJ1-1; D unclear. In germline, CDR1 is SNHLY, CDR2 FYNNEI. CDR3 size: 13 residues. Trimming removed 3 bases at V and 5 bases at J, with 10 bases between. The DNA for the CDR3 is TGTGCCAGCAGTGATTACAGTAATACTGAAGCTTTCTTT. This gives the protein CASSDYSNTEAFF. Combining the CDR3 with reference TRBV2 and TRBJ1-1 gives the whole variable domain EPEVTQTPSHQVTQMGQEVILRCVPISNHLYFYWYRQILGQKVEFLVSFYNNEISEKSEIFDDQFSVERPDGSNFTLKIRSTKLEDSAMYFCASSDYSNTEAFFGQGTRLTVV.

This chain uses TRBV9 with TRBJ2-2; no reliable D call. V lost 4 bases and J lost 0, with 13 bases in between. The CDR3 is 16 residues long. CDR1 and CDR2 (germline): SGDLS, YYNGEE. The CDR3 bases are TGTGCCAGCAGCCTCAGCGTTGCTTCGAACACCGGGGAGCTGTTTTTT. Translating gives CASSLSVASNTGELFF.

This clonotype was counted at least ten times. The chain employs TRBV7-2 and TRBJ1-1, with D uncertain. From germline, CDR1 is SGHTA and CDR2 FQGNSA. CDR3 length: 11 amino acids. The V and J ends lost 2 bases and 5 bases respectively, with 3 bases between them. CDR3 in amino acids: CASSLWTEAFF. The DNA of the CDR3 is TGTGCCAGCAGCTTATGGACTGAAGCTTTCTTT.

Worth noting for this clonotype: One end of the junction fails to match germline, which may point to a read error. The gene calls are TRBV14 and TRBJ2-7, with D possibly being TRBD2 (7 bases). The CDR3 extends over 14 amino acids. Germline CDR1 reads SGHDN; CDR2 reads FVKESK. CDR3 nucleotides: TGTGCCAGCAGCCAAGTTCGGGGGGCCGGGGAGCTGTACTTC. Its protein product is CASSQVRGAGELYF. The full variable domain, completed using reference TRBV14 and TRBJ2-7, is EAGVTQFPSHSVIEKGQTVTLRCDPISGHDNLYWYRRVMGKEIKFLLHFVKESKQDESGMPNNRFLAERTGGTYSTLKVQPAELEDSGVYFCASSQVRGAGELYFGPGTRLTVT.

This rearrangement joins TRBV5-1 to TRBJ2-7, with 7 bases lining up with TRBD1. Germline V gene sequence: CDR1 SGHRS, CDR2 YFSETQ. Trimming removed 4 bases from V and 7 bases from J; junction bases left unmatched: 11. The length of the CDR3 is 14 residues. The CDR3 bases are TGCGCCAGCAGCCCTGACAGGGATTCGGGTGAGCAGTACTTC. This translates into CASSPDRDSGEQYF.

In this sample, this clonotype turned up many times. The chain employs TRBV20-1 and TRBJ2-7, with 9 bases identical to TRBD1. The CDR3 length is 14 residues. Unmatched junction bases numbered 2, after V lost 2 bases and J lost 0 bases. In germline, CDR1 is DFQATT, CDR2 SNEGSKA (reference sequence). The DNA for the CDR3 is TGCAGTGCTAGATCGGGACAGGGCTCCTACGAGCAGTACTTC. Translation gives CSARSGQGSYEQYF.

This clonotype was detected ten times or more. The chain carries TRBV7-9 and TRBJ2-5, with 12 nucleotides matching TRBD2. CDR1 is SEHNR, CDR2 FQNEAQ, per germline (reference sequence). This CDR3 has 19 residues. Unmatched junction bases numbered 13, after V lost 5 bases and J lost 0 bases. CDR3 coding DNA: TGTGCCAGCAGCCCCAACCCTAGGACTAGCGGGACGTACCAAGAGACCCAGTACTTC. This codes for CASSPNPRTSGTYQETQYF.

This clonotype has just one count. CDR3 region: CASSLGGGTLVETQYF. The CDR3 DNA reads TGTGCCAGCAGCTTAGGCGGGGGGACATTGGTTGAGACCCAGTACTTC. The V gene is TRBV7-8, the J gene TRBJ2-5; TRBD2 agrees at 8 bases. The CDR3 length is 16 residues. The junction had 9 bases not matched to a gene; V was cut back by 1 base and J by 5 bases. Germline V lookup: CDR1 SGHVS, CDR2 FQNEAQ.

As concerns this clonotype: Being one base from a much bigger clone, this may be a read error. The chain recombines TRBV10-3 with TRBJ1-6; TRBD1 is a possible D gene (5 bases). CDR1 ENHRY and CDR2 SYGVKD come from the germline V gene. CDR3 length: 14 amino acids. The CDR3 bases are TGTGCCAGCAGTGAACTGACAGCAAATCCACCCCTCCACTTT. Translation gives CASSELTANPPLHF.

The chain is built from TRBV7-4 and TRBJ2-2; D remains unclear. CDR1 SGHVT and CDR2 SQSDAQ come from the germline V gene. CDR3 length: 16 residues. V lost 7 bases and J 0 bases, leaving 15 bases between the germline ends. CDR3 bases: TGTGCCAGCAAAAACCGTATGCCCGCGAACACCGGGGAGCTGTTTTTT. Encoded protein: CASKNRMPANTGELFF.

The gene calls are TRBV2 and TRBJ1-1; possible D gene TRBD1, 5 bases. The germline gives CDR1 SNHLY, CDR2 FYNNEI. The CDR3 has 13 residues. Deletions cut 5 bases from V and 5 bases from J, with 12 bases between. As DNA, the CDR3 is TGTGCCAGCAGTAGGGACCCGGGGACTGAAGCTTTCTTT. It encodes CASSRDPGTEAFF.

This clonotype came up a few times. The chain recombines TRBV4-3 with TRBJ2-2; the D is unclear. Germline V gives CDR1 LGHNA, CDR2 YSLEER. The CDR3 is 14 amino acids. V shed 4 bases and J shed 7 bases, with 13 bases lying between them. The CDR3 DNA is TGCGCCAGCAGCCCTGGGGATGACGTCGGGGAGCTGTTTTTT. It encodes CASSPGDDVGELFF.

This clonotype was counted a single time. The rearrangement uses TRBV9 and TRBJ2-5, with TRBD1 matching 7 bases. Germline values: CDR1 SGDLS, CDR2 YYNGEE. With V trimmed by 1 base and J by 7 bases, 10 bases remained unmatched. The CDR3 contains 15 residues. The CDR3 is CASSVRDSRPGTQYF. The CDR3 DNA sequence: TGTGCCAGCAGCGTAAGGGACAGTCGACCTGGGACCCAGTACTTC.

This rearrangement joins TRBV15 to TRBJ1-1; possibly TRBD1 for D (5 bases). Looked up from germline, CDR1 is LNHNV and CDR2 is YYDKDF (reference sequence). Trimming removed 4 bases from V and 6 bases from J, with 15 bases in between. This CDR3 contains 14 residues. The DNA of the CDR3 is TGTGCCACCAGCACACATGAGAGGGGATCTGAAGCTTTCTTT. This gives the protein CATSTHERGSEAFF.

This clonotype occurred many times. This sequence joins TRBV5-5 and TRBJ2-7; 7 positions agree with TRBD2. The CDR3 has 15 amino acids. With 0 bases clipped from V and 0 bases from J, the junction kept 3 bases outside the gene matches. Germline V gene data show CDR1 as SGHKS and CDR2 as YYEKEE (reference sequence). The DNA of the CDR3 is TGTGCCAGCAGCTTGGAGCGGGACGCCTCCTACGAGCAGTACTTC. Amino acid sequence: CASSLERDASYEQYF.

This chain's CDR3 is CASSLGDRGRHTEAFF. As DNA, the CDR3 is TGCGCCAGCAGCTTAGGGGACAGGGGGCGTCACACTGAAGCTTTCTTT. The chain links TRBV5-1 to TRBJ1-1; 12 positions agree with TRBD1. The CDR3 is 16 residues long. The V gene end was trimmed by 2 bases and the J gene end by 3 bases; junction bases not matched to a gene: 5. Germline assignment: CDR1 SGHRS and CDR2 YFSETQ.

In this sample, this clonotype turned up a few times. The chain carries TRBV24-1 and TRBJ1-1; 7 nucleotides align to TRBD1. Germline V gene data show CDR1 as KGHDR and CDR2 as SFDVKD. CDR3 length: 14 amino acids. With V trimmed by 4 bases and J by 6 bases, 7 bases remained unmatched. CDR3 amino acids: CATSETGTASEAFF. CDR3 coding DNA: TGTGCCACCAGTGAGACCGGGACAGCTTCTGAAGCTTTCTTT.

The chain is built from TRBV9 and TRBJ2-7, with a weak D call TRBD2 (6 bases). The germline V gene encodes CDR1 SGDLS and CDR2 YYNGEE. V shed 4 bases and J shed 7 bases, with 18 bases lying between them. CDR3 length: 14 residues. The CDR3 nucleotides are TGTGCCAGCAGCCCTCGACTAGAAGGTACGGAGCAGTACTTC. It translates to CASSPRLEGTEQYF.

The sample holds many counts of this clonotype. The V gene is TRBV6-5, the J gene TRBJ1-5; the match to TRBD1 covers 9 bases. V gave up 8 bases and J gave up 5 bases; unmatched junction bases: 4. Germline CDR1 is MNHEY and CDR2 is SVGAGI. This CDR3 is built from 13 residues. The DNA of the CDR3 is TGTGCCAGCGGGGACAGGGCCTATCAGCCCCAGCATTTT. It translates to CASGDRAYQPQHF.

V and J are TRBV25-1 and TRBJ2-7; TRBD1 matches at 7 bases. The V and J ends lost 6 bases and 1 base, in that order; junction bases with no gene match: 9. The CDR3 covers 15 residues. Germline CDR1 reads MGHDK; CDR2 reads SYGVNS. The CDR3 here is CASSVTRDSSYEQYF. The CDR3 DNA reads TGTGCCAGCAGCGTGACCCGGGACAGTTCCTACGAGCAGTACTTC.

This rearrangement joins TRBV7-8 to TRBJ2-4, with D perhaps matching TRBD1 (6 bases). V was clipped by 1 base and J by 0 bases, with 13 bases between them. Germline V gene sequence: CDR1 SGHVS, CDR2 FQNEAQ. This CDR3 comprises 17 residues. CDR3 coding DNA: TGTGCCAGCAGCTTAGGGACAGACAGATTAGCCAAAAACATTCAGTACTTC. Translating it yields CASSLGTDRLAKNIQYF.

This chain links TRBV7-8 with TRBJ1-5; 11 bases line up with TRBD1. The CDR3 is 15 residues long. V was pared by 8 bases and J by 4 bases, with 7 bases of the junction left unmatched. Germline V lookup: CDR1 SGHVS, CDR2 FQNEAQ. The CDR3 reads CASLPGTGGNQPQHF. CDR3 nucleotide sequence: TGTGCCAGCCTTCCCGGGACAGGGGGTAATCAGCCCCAGCATTTT. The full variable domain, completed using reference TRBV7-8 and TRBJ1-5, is GAGVSQSPRYKVAKRGQDVALRCDPISGHVSLFWYQQALGQGPEFLTYFQNEAQLDKSGLPSDRFFAERPEGSVSTLKIQRTQQEDSAVYLCASLPGTGGNQPQHFGDGTRLSIL.